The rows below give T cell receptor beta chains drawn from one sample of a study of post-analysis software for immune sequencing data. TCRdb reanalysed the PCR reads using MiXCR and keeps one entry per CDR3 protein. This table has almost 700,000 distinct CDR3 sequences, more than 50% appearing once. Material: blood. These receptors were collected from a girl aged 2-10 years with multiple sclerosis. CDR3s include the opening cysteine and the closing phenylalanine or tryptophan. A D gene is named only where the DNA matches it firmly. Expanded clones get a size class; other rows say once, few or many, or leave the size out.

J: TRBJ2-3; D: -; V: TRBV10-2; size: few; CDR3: CASSEALTRPDTQYF; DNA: TGCGCCAGCAGTGAGGCCCTCACTAGGCCGGATACGCAGTATTTT
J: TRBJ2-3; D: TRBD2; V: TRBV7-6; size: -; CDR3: CASSLTGGAPQYF; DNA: TGTGCCAGCAGCTTAACGGGGGGGGCCCCGCAGTATTTT
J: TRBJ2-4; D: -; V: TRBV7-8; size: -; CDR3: CASSSLSHRDSKNIQYF; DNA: TGTGCCAGCAGCTCTCTTTCGCACAGGGATAGCAAAAACATTCAGTACTTC
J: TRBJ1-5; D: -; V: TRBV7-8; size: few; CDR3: CASSLGRLSNQPQHF; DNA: TGTGCCAGCAGCTTAGGCCGGCTTAGCAATCAGCCCCAGCATTTT
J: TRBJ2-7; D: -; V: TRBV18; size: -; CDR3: CASSPRDTLYEQYF; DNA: TGTGCCAGCTCACCACGGGACACGCTATACGAGCAGTACTTC
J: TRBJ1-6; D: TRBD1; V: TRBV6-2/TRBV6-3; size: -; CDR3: CASRPGTAQPYNSPLHF; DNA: TGTGCCAGCAGACCGGGGACAGCTCAGCCGTATAATTCACCCCTCCACTTT
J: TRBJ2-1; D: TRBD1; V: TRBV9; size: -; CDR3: CASSVVGGGYNEQFF; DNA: TGTGCCAGCAGCGTAGTAGGGGGCGGCTACAATGAGCAGTTCTTC
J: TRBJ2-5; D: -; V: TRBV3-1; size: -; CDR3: CASSRHGETQYF; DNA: TGTGCCAGCAGCCGTCATGGGGAGACCCAGTACTTC
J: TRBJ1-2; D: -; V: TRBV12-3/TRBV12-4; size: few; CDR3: CASSPDATSYGYTF; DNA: TGTGCCAGCAGTCCGGATGCCACTTCTTATGGCTACACCTTC
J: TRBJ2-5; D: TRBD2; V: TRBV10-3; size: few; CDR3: CAISTSGLAGRETQYF; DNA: TGTGCCATAAGTACCTCGGGACTAGCGGGGCGAGAGACCCAGTACTTC
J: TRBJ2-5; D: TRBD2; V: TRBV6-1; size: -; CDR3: CASSKTSGGAVYGETQYF; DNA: TGTGCCAGCAGTAAGACTAGCGGGGGGGCCGTTTATGGAGAGACCCAGTACTTC
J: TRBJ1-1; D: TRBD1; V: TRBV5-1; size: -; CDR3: CASTPHRGMNTEAFF; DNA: TGCGCCAGCACCCCTCACAGGGGAATGAACACTGAAGCTTTCTTT
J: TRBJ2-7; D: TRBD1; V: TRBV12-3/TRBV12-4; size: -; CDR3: CASSPPGQRYEQYF; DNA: TGTGCCAGCAGTCCTCCGGGACAGAGGTACGAGCAGTACTTC
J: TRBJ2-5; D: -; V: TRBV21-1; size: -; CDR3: CASSKGSRVKDEQYF; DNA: TGTGCCAGCAGCAAAGGGTCCCGGGTTAAAGACGAACAGTACTTC
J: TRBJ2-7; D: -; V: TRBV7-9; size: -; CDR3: CASTKRGRDRSYEQYF; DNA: TGTGCCAGCACCAAGAGGGGACGGGACCGATCCTACGAGCAGTACTTC
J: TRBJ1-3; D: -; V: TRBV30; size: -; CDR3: CAWNLVPSGNTIYF; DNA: TGTGCCTGGAACCTCGTGCCCTCTGGAAACACCATATATTTT
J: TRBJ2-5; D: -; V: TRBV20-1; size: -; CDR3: CSAGTGGTQYF; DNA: TGCAGTGCCGGGACCGGAGGGACCCAGTACTTC
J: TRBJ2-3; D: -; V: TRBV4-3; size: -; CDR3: CASSQMDGSASTDTQYF; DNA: TGCGCCAGCAGCCAAATGGATGGCAGTGCTAGCACAGATACGCAGTATTTT
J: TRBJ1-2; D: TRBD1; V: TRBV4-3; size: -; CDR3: CASSPPDREEGGYTF; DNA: TGCGCCAGCAGCCCTCCGGACAGGGAGGAAGGTGGCTACACCTTC
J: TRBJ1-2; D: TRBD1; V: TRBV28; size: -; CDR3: CASSLGAGGYGYTF; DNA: TGTGCCAGCAGTTTAGGAGCAGGGGGCTATGGCTACACCTTC
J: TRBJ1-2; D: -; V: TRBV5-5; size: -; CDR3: CASSLRWKGGPDGYTF; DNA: TGTGCCAGCAGCTTGCGGTGGAAGGGCGGGCCTGATGGCTACACCTTC
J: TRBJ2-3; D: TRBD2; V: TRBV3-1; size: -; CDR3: CASSQVAGGTSGTQYF; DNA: TGTGCCAGCAGCCAAGTCGCGGGGGGAACCTCAGGTACGCAGTATTTT
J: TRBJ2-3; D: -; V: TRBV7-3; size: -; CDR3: CASSLTMQIGGADTQYF; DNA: TGTGCCAGCAGCTTAACGATGCAGATCGGAGGCGCAGATACGCAGTATTTT
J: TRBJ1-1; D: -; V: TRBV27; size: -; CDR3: CASSLGQITEAFF; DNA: TGTGCCAGCAGTTTGGGTCAGATCACTGAAGCTTTCTTT
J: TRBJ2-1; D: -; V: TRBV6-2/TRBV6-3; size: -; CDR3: CASRERGGGYNEQFF; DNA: TGTGCCAGCAGAGAAAGGGGGGGAGGATACAATGAGCAGTTCTTC
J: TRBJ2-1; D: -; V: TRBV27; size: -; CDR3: CASSLVLSGNEQFF; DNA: TGTGCCAGCAGTTTAGTCCTCTCGGGCAATGAGCAGTTCTTC
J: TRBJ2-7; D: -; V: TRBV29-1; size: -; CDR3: CSDRYERYF; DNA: TGCAGCGACCGTTACGAGCGGTACTTC
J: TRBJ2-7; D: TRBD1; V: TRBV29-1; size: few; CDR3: CSVIEGQGGEQYF; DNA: TGCAGCGTTATAGAGGGACAGGGGGGCGAGCAGTACTTC
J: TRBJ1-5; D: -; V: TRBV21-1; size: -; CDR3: CANRDRWNQPQHF; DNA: TGTGCCAACCGGGACAGGTGGAATCAGCCCCAGCATTTT
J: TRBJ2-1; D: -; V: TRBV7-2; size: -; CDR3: CASSFAGSTDTQFF; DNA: TGTGCCAGCAGCTTTGCAGGGTCCACAGATACGCAGTTCTTC
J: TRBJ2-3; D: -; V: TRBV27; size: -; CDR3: CASSPERLGLPDTQYF; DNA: TGTGCCAGCAGTCCGGAAAGACTAGGCTTGCCAGATACGCAGTATTTT
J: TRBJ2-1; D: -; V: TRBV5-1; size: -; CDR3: CASRTDFRPRSYNEQFF; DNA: TGCGCCAGCAGGACGGACTTCCGCCCCCGCTCCTACAATGAGCAGTTCTTC
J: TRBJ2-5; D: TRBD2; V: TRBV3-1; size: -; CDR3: CASSQESASGTETQYF; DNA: TGTGCCAGCAGCCAAGAATCGGCTAGCGGGACAGAGACCCAGTACTTC
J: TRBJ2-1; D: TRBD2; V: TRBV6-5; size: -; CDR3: CASRLAGNDEQFF; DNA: TGTGCCAGCAGATTAGCGGGAAACGATGAGCAGTTCTTC
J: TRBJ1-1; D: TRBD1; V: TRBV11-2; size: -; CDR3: CASSLDRRTEAFF; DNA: TGTGCCAGCAGTTTGGACAGGAGAACTGAAGCTTTCTTT
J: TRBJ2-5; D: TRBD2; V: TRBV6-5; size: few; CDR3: CASTPTSGGSQETQYF; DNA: TGTGCCAGCACCCCGACTAGCGGGGGTTCCCAAGAGACCCAGTACTTC
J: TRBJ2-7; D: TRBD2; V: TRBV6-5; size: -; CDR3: CASSYGLAGVNEQYF; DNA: TGTGCCAGCAGCTACGGACTAGCGGGAGTAAACGAGCAGTACTTC
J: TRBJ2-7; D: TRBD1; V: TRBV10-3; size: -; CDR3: CAISDPGQGSYEQYF; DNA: TGTGCCATCAGTGACCCCGGACAGGGGTCCTACGAGCAGTACTTC
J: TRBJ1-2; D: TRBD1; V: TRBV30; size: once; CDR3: CAWSLLTRTGRGYTF; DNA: TGTGCCTGGAGTCTCCTAACCCGGACAGGGCGAGGCTACACCTTC
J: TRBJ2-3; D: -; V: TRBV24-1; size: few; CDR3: CATSDSKDTQYF; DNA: TGTGCCACCAGTGACTCAAAGGATACGCAGTATTTT
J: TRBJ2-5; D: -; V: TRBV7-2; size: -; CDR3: CASSRRVAPETQYF; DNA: TGTGCCAGCAGCCGGCGGGTAGCTCCCGAGACCCAGTACTTC
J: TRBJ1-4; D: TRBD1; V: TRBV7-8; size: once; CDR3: CASSPRQGGAANEKLFF; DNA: TGTGCCAGCAGCCCAAGACAGGGCGGGGCGGCTAATGAAAAACTGTTTTTT
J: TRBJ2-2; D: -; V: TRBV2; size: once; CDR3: CASSTGWGTGELFF; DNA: TGTGCCAGCAGTACAGGGTGGGGCACCGGGGAGCTGTTTTTT
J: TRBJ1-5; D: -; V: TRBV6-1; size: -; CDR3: CASSEVPGHNQPQHF; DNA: TGTGCCAGCAGTGAAGTACCAGGGCATAATCAGCCCCAGCATTTT
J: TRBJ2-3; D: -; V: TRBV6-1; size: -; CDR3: CASIPGRRRPDTQYF; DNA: TGTGCCAGCATACCCGGACGGAGAAGGCCAGATACGCAGTATTTT
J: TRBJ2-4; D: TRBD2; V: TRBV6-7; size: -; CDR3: CASSYSKKRESAKNIQYF; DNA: TGTGCCAGCAGTTACTCGAAAAAGCGGGAGTCGGCCAAAAACATTCAGTACTTC
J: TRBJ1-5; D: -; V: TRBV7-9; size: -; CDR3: CASSLAVSNQPQHF; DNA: TGTGCCAGCAGCTTAGCGGTGAGCAATCAGCCCCAGCATTTT
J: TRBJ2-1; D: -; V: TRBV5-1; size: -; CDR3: CASSSLPQDTYNEQFF; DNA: TGCGCCAGCAGCTCACTCCCACAGGACACCTACAATGAGCAGTTCTTC
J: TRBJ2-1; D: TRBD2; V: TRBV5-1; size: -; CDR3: CASSSMFSGGLDNEQFF; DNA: TGCGCCAGCAGCTCGATGTTTAGCGGGGGGCTTGACAATGAGCAGTTCTTC
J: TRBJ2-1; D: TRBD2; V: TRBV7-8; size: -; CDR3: CASSSPPGDYYNEQFF; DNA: TGTGCCAGCAGCTCCCCTCCCGGGGACTACTACAATGAGCAGTTCTTC